A single sample gave rise to the 16 T cell receptor beta chains below, sequenced in a study of blood T cell repertoires in COVID-19. Some clones are missing from TCRdb's copy, which holds only in-frame ones; the method was immunoSEQ multiplex PCR. Of just under 350,000 clones listed, approximately 82% are singletons. The sequenced material came from peripheral blood. The receptors originated from a man aged 25-45 years with active or convalescent COVID-19.

This clone was seen a handful of times. The chain joins TRBV6-1 to TRBJ2-3, with TRBD2 matching 9 bases. The CDR3 spans 15 residues. CDR1 is MNHNS and CDR2 is SASEGT in the germline V gene. The junction had 0 bases not matched to a gene; V was cut back by 1 base and J by 1 base. The chain's CDR3 is CASSEERGGTDTQYF. The CDR3 bases are TGTGCCAGCAGTGAAGAGCGGGGGGGCACAGATACGCAGTATTTT.

This clone was detected a few times. This chain uses TRBV28 with TRBJ1-6; tentatively, D is TRBD1 (5 bases). Per the germline V gene, CDR1 is MDHEN and CDR2 is SYDVKM. The CDR3 runs 14 residues. Trimming removed 6 bases from V and 4 bases from J, with 10 bases in between. The CDR3 sequence: CASRLGAYNSPLHF. The CDR3 DNA is TGTGCCAGCAGACTTGGGGCATATAATTCACCCCTCCACTTT.

This clone has more than one count but fewer than ten. The gene calls are TRBV7-2 and TRBJ2-3; 13 nucleotides line up with TRBD2. Germline V gene sequence: CDR1 SGHTA, CDR2 FQGNSA. J was trimmed by 1 base and V by 5 bases; bases with no gene match: 12. There are 19 residues in the CDR3. This CDR3 reads CASSTPGTSGMVGTDTQYF. CDR3 in DNA: TGTGCCAGCAGCACTCCCGGGACTAGCGGGATGGTGGGCACAGATACGCAGTATTTT. Full variable domain (outside the CDR3, taken from reference TRBV7-2 and TRBJ2-3): GAGVSQSPSNKVTEKGKDVELRCDPISGHTALYWYRQSLGQGLEFLIYFQGNSAPDKSGLPSDRFSAERTGGSVSTLTIQRTQQEDSAVYLCASSTPGTSGMVGTDTQYFGPGTRLTVL.

The rearrangement links TRBV6-1 to TRBJ2-3; the match to TRBD2 covers 8 bases. V lost 2 bases and J lost 4; bases outside the gene matches: 11. CDR1 and CDR2 (germline): MNHNS, SASEGT. The CDR3 has 17 residues. In DNA form, the CDR3 reads TGTGCCAGCAGTGAACAGGCCGGTTGGCGGGGGGCAGATACGCAGTATTTT. It encodes CASSEQAGWRGADTQYF.

This clone was picked up one time. The chain uses TRBV10-3 and TRBJ1-1, with D tentatively TRBD1 (5 bases). The CDR3 spans 15 residues. Germline values: CDR1 ENHRY, CDR2 SYGVKD. The V and J ends lost 1 base and 2 bases respectively, with 11 bases between them. As DNA, the CDR3 is TGTGCCATCAGTGAGTTAGGAGGGGCTAACACTGAAGCTTTCTTT. It specifies CAISELGGANTEAFF.

The chain carries TRBV5-5 and TRBJ2-5; TRBD2 aligns across 9 bases. The V segment lost 1 base and the J segment 0 bases; nucleotides outside the gene matches: 1. Germline V gene lookup returns CDR1 SGHKS and CDR2 YYEKEE (reference sequence). This CDR3 is built from 15 residues. The chain's CDR3 is CASSLTSGYQETQYF. Written as DNA, the CDR3 is TGTGCCAGCAGCTTGACTAGCGGGTACCAAGAGACCCAGTACTTC.

This clone appeared once. The chain uses TRBV23-1 and TRBJ2-7; TRBD1 is a possible D gene (5 bases). Being an ORF, TRBV23-1 has a function that is uncertain. The CDR3 is 16 residues long. V gave up 0 bases and J gave up 2 bases, with 14 bases separating them. In nucleotides, the CDR3 is TGCGCCAGCAGTCAATCCGGACACCGTGATCCCTACGAGCAGTACTTC. It codes for CASSQSGHRDPYEQYF.

The chain joins TRBV19 to TRBJ2-4; 9 nucleotides line up with TRBD1. CDR1 is LNHDA and CDR2 is SQIVND in the germline V gene (reference sequence). The V and J ends lost 6 bases and 7 bases, in that order; junction bases with no gene match: 7. This CDR3 is 14 amino acids long. This chain's CDR3 is CASSPGTGWNIQYF. For the CDR3, the DNA is TGTGCCAGTAGCCCCGGGACAGGGTGGAACATTCAGTACTTC.

The J gene is TRBJ1-4, the V gene TRBV27; D is undetermined. The CDR3 extends over 13 amino acids. V lost 4 bases to trimming and J lost 12 bases, with 15 bases between them. Germline V gene data show CDR1 as MNHEY and CDR2 as SMNVEV (reference sequence). CDR3 nucleotides: TGTGCCAGCAGTTCATCGCAGATCGGGGAACTGTTTTTT. This codes for CASSSSQIGELFF.

The chain is built from TRBV6-1 and TRBJ2-3; possible D gene TRBD2, 5 bases. Germline CDR1 and CDR2: MNHNS and SASEGT. The CDR3 has 11 residues. V lost 1 base and J 14 bases, leaving 10 bases between the germline ends. The CDR3 sequence: CASSEGLAGYF. CDR3 in DNA: TGTGCCAGCAGTGAAGGCCTCGCGGGGTATTTT.

V gene TRBV6-2 or TRBV6-3 combines with J gene TRBJ1-2, with D perhaps matching TRBD1 (5 bases). Trimming took 5 bases from V and 3 from J, leaving 10 bases between them. Germline CDR1 reads MNHEY; CDR2 reads SVGEGT. CDR3 length equals 13 residues. CDR3 DNA: TGTGCCAGCAGTGTAGGGGAAGACTATGGCTACACCTTC. Translating it yields CASSVGEDYGYTF.

This clone was detected only once. The J gene is TRBJ2-3, the V gene TRBV15, with 7 bases aligning to TRBD1. This CDR3 has 15 residues. J gave up 4 bases and V 0 bases, and 4 bases lay outside the gene matches. Germline V gene data show CDR1 as LNHNV and CDR2 as YYDKDF (reference sequence). The CDR3 spells CATSREQGMADTQYF. For the CDR3, the DNA is TGTGCCACCAGCAGAGAACAGGGGATGGCAGATACGCAGTATTTT. The variable domain in full, with the rest retrieved from reference TRBV15 and TRBJ2-3, is DAMVIQNPRYQVTQFGKPVTLSCSQTLNHNVMYWYQQKSSQAPKLLFHYYDKDFNNEADTPDNFQSRRPNTSFCFLDIRSPGLGDTAMYLCATSREQGMADTQYFGPGTRLTVL.

This clone was seen a few times. This rearrangement joins TRBV4-1 to TRBJ2-1, with D possibly TRBD2 on 6 matching bases. V gave up 3 bases and J gave up 11 bases, with 23 bases separating them. Looked up from germline, CDR1 is MGHRA and CDR2 is YSYEKL. The CDR3 totals 16 residues. CDR3 sequence (DNA): TGCGCCAGCAGCCATGGCCGGGACTGGAGTATTCCCCAGCAGTTCTTC. Its translation is CASSHGRDWSIPQQFF.

V gene TRBV6-1 combines with J gene TRBJ2-7; 7 nucleotides match TRBD1. The CDR3 covers 14 residues. The J segment lost 4 bases and the V segment lost 1 base, leaving 4 bases of the junction unmatched. CDR1 is MNHNS, CDR2 SASEGT, per germline. The CDR3 sequence is CASSEVGTEYEQYF. In DNA, the CDR3 is TGTGCCAGCAGTGAAGTGGGGACAGAATACGAGCAGTACTTC.

The rearrangement links TRBV9 to TRBJ1-1; TRBD1 might be the D (5 bases). Germline V gene sequence: CDR1 SGDLS, CDR2 YYNGEE. The CDR3 totals 13 residues. With 0 bases removed from V and 11 bases from J, the gap between germline ends came to 14 bases. CDR3 residues: CASSVGPQVEAFF. In DNA form, the CDR3 reads TGTGCCAGCAGCGTAGGGCCACAGGTTGAGGCTTTCTTT.

The chain recombines TRBV29-1 with TRBJ2-1; 7 nucleotides align to TRBD2. This CDR3 has 12 amino acids. The germline V gene encodes CDR1 SQVTM and CDR2 ANQGSEA. Trimming removed 7 bases from V and 9 bases from J; junction bases left unmatched: 9. CDR3 protein: CSGGLAASEQFF. CDR3 nucleotides: TGCAGCGGTGGGCTAGCGGCGAGTGAGCAGTTCTTC.